The next 2 T cell receptor beta chains were all read from a single sample in a study of CD8+CD57+ T cells in acquired aplastic anemia. According to the study, genomic DNA was the template for TCR beta VDJ and CDR3 profiling. Using its own MiXCR run on the reads, TCRdb lists one record per CDR3 protein. The sample has about 210,000 distinct CDR3 sequences, 34% seen once. Sequenced input: sorted CD4+, CD8+, or CD8+CD57+ T cells (not recorded which) from PBMCs. These TCRs come from a human donor in good health, serving as a control.

Comments on this clonotype: A much more abundant neighbour one base away suggests this may be a read error. A read error is likely, as this CDR3 ends without the conserved phenylalanine or tryptophan. This chain joins TRBV20-1 and TRBJ1-2; no reliable D call. Trimming stripped 1 base from V and 4 bases from J, with 28 bases between. CDR3 length: 19 amino acids. Germline CDR1 and CDR2: DFQATT and SNEGSKA (reference sequence). The CDR3: CSARAAVVINGRVGYGYTL. In DNA, the CDR3 is TGCAGTGCTAGAGCCGCTGTTGTGATAAACGGCCGAGTGGGCTATGGCTACACCCTC.

The J gene is TRBJ2-5, the V gene TRBV29-1; 9 nucleotides match TRBD2. The CDR3 covers 15 residues. J gave up 1 base and V 4 bases, and 7 bases lay outside the gene matches. Germline V gene sequence: CDR1 SQVTM, CDR2 ANQGSEA. The DNA of the CDR3 is TGCAGCGTTGGAAGGGCTAGCGGGACCCAAGAGACCCAGTACTTC. It yields the protein CSVGRASGTQETQYF.